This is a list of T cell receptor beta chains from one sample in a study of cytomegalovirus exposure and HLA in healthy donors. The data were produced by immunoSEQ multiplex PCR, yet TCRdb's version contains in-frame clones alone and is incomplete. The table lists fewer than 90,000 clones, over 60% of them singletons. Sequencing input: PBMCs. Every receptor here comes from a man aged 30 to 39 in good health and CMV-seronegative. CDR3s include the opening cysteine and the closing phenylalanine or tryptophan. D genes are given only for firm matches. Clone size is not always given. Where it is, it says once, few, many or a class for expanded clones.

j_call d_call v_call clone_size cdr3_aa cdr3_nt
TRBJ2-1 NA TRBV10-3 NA CAIRPAEYNEQFF TGTGCCATCCGCCCGGCGGAGTACAATGAGCAGTTCTTC
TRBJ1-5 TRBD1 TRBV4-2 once CASSQGSGTGVNQPQHF TGTGCCAGCAGCCAAGGGAGCGGGACAGGGGTAAATCAGCCCCAGCATTTT
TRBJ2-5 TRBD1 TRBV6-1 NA CASSEGGTGAETQYF TGTGCCAGCAGTGAAGGTGGGACAGGAGCCGAGACCCAGTACTTC
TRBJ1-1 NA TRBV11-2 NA CASSPSIGQGKAFF TGTGCCAGCAGCCCCTCCATCGGCCAGGGTAAGGCTTTCTTT
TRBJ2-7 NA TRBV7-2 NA CASSSTLTGTFYEQYF TGTGCCAGCAGCTCAACCCTGACAGGGACTTTCTACGAGCAGTACTTC
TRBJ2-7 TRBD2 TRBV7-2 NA CASSPWTSGRGEQYF TGTGCCAGCAGCCCCTGGACTAGCGGGAGAGGGGAGCAGTACTTC
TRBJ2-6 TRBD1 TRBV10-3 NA CAIREDRGLAGANVLTF TGTGCCATCAGGGAGGACAGGGGGCTGGCTGGGGCCAACGTCCTGACTTTC
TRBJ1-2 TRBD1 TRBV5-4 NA CASSPGQGESYGYTF TGTGCCAGCAGTCCCGGACAGGGAGAGAGCTATGGCTACACCTTC
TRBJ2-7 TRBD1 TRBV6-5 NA CASSYYRGSNEQYF TGTGCCAGCAGTTACTACAGGGGCAGCAACGAGCAGTACTTC
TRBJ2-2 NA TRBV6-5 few CASRKGQNTGELFF TGTGCCAGCAGGAAGGGACAGAACACCGGGGAGCTGTTTTTT
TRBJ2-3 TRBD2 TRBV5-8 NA CASSLYLLAGPTDTQYF TGTGCCAGCAGCTTGTATTTACTAGCGGGGCCCACAGATACGCAGTATTTT